This TCR beta chain was obtained from a study of T-cell memory formation after mild COVID-19. With respect to this clonotype: As yet, its antigen is unknown.

Germline CDR1 reads SGHRS; CDR2 reads YFSETQ. V lost 2 bases and J 0 bases, leaving 10 bases between the germline ends. The CDR3 totals 15 residues. Overall study findings and caveats: Clones contracting across day 15 to 85 had a balanced CD4/CD8 profile; later expanding clones leaned CD4+. Largely, contracting CD4+ clones fell within CM and EM, and contracting CD8+ clones within EMRA.

TCRdb used MiXCR to reprocess the 5' RACE reads, holding one entry per CDR3 protein. In the table there are approximately 350,000 distinct CDR3 sequences, about an eighth of which are singletons. Material: PBMCs or a T cell subset sorted from them (not recorded which). This sequence joins TRBV5-1 and TRBJ2-3, with a tentative D call TRBD2 (5 bases). The receptor was derived from a man in his late teens or twenties who had mild COVID-19 (a few samples of this study predate the infection). Cell type and time point are not known. This CDR3 is CASSLLDSSTDTQYF. Written as DNA, the CDR3 is TGCGCCAGCAGCTTACTGGACTCTAGCACAGATACGCAGTATTTT.